This entry features one T cell receptor (beta chain) sequence. Its cognate antigen is unknown. Between the trimmed V and J ends, which lost 1 base and 5 bases, there was a span of 12 bases. The CDR3 is made up of 15 amino acids. Germline V gene data show CDR1 as LGHNT and CDR2 as FRNRAP. The data are from a study of cytomegalovirus exposure and HLA in healthy donors. Findings of the study overall: According to a subsequent analysis, TCR clusters from the first cohort were inclined to appear together in the roughly 120 validation repertoires. A list of 150 to 200 TCR beta chains associated with cytomegalovirus was given. The classifier reportedly diagnosed cytomegalovirus status with high sensitivity and specificity.

Method: immunoSEQ multiplex PCR; TCRdb's copy keeps in-frame clones and lacks some. This table holds tens of thousands of clones, 85% to 95% found once. This receptor was identified in a man between 18 and 29 years old in good health and CMV-seronegative. Sequenced: PBMCs. J is TRBJ1-5 and V is TRBV12-5, with D tentatively TRBD1 (6 bases). The CDR3 coding sequence is TGTGCTAGTGGTTTGGACCAGGGGTTGCATCAGCCCCAGCATTTT. Translated, it gives CASGLDQGLHQPQHF.